This is a list of T cell receptor beta chains from one sample in a study of shared clonotypes between healthy human individuals. Measured with immunoSEQ multiplex PCR; TCRdb has only the in-frame clones, and not every one. The data show 2.3 million or so clones, approximately 95% seen once. Sequenced material: naive CD4+ T cells from PBMCs. The receptor set was obtained from a man younger than 30 in good health. Some clones in this sample may be carry-over from other donors' samples. Each CDR3 is given with its conserved first and last residue. A D gene is named only where the DNA matches it firmly. The size entry is marked missing in some rows and otherwise reads once, few, many or a size class.

TRBV6-5	-	TRBJ2-3	-	TGTGCCAGCGAGGGCACAGATACGCAGTATTTT	CASEGTDTQYF
TRBV25-1	-	TRBJ2-3	-	TGTGCCAGCAGTGCAGGTCCAGATACGCAGTATTTT	CASSAGPDTQYF
TRBV5-1	TRBD1	TRBJ1-1	-	TGCGCCAGCAGCTGGGACAGGGAGAACACTGAAGCTTTCTTT	CASSWDRENTEAFF
TRBV7-9	TRBD2	TRBJ2-1	-	TGTGCCAGCAGTTACGCAGGGACTAACAATGAGCAGTTCTTC	CASSYAGTNNEQFF
TRBV5-1	-	TRBJ2-3	-	TGCGCCAGCAGCCAAGGGTCGGCAGATACGCAGTATTTT	CASSQGSADTQYF
TRBV4-2	-	TRBJ2-1	once	TGTGCCAGCAGCCAAGAAATTGGGCGGCTCAGGGGCGGTGAGCAGTTCTTC	CASSQEIGRLRGGEQFF
TRBV4-1	-	TRBJ2-7	-	TGCGCCAGCAGCCAAGTGCAGGCGCTCTCCTACGAGCAGTACTTC	CASSQVQALSYEQYF
TRBV30	-	TRBJ1-5	-	TGTGCCTGGAGTGTACGAGGGTCTCAGCCCCAGCATTTT	CAWSVRGSQPQHF
TRBV19	TRBD1	TRBJ1-5	-	TGTGCCAGTAGTATAAGATTTACGGGACAGGGCGATCAGCCCCAGCATTTT	CASSIRFTGQGDQPQHF
TRBV28	TRBD1	TRBJ2-5	-	TGTGCCAGCAGCGACAGGGACCAAGAGACCCAGTACTTC	CASSDRDQETQYF